This TCR beta chain was recovered during a study of blood T cell repertoires in COVID-19. In the study overall: The study drew acute and convalescent COVID-19 samples from the United States, Italy and Spain.

TCRdb's table, derived via immunoSEQ multiplex PCR, lists solely in-frame clones and lacks some. Of some 140,000 clones listed, about four fifths were seen once; the top ten hold under 7%. Between the trimmed V and J ends, which lost 11 bases and 1 base, there was a span of 14 bases. Germline V CDR1 and CDR2: KGHSH, LQKENI. There are 13 residues in the CDR3. V and J are TRBV18 and TRBJ1-1, with D hard to call. The source of this sequence is a man aged 35 to 55 with acute COVID-19. Source material: PBMCs or T cells enriched from blood (not recorded which). CDR3 DNA sequence: TGTGCCGGATCCCTGGGAGGGAACACTGAAGCTTTCTTT. Translated, it gives CAGSLGGNTEAFF.